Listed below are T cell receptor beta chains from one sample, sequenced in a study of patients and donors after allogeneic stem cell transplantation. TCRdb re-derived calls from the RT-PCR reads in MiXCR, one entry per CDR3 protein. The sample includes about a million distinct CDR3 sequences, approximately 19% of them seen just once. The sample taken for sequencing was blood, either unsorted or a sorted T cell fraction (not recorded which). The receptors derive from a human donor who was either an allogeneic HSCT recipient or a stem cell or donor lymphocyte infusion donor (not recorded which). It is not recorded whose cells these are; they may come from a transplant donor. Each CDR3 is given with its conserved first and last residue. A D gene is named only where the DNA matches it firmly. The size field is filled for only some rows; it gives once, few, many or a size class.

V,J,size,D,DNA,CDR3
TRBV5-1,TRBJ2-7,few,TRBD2,TGCGCCAGCGCCCCCGGGACTAAAGACTACGAGCAGTACTTC,CASAPGTKDYEQYF
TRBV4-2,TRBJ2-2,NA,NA,TGTGCCAGCAGCCAAGACGACGGGCGGAACACCGGGGAGCTGTTTTTT,CASSQDDGRNTGELFF
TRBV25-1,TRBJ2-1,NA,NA,TGTGCCAGCAGTGAATCGGTGGTAGAGTGGGGCAGGGAGCAGTTCTTC,CASSESVVEWGREQFF
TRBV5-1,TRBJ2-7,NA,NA,TGCGCCAGCAGGGACCAGGTGGACCCAACAAGCGAGCAGTACTTC,CASRDQVDPTSEQYF
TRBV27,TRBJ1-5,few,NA,TGTGCCAGCAGTTTCGGGTCATCAGGGCAGCCCCAGCATTTT,CASSFGSSGQPQHF
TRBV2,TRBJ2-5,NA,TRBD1,TGTGCCAGCACTCCCGCCCGGGACAGGGTACAAGAGACCCAGTACTTC,CASTPARDRVQETQYF
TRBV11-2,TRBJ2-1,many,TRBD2,TGTGCCAGCAGCTTAAGACTAGCGGGGGGTCACAATGAGCAGTTCTTC,CASSLRLAGGHNEQFF
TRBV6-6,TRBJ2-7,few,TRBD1,TGTGCCAGCAGGACCGACAGGGACGGAGAGTACTTC,CASRTDRDGEYF
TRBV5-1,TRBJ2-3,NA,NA,TGCGCCAGCAGCTTGGAAGGCAGAAACACAGATACGCAGTATTTT,CASSLEGRNTDTQYF
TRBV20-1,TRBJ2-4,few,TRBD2,TGCAGTGCTAGGGCTCCTAGCGGGAGCAAAAACATTCAGTACTTC,CSARAPSGSKNIQYF